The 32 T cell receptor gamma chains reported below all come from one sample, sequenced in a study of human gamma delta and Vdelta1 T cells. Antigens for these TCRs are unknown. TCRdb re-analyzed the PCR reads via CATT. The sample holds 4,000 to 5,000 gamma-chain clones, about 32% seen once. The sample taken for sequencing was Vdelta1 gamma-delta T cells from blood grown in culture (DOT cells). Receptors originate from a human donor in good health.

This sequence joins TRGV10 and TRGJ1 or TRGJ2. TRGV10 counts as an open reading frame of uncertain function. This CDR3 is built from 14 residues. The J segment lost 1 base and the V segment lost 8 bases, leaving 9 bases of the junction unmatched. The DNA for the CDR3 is TGTGCTGCGTGGGACTTCCCCAATTATTATAAGAAACTCTTT. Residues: CAAWDFPNYYKKLF.

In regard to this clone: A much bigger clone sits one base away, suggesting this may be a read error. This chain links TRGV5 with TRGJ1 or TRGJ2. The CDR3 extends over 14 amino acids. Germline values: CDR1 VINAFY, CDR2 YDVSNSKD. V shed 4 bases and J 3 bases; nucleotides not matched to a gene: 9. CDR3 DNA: TGTGCCACCTGGGATGGGCGGGGTTATTATAAGAAACTCTTT. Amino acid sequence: CATWDGRGYYKKLF.

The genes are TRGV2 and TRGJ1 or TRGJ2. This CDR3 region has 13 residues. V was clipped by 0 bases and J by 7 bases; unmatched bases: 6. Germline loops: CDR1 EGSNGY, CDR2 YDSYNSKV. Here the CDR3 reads CATWDGPEYKKLF. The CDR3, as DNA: TGTGCCACCTGGGACGGGCCGGAATATAAGAAACTCTTT.

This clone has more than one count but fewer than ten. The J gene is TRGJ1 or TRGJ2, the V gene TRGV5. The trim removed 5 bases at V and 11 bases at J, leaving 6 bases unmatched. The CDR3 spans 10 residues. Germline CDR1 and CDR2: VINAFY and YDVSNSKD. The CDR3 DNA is TGTGCCACCTGGGTGAAGGAGAAACTCTTT. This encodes CATWVKEKLF.

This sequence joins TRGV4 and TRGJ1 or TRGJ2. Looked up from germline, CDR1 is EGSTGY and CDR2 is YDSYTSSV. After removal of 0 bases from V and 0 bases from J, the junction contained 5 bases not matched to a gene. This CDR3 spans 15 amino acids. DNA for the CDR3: TGTGCCACCTGGGATGGGCGAAGGAATTATTATAAGAAACTCTTT. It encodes CATWDGRRNYYKKLF.

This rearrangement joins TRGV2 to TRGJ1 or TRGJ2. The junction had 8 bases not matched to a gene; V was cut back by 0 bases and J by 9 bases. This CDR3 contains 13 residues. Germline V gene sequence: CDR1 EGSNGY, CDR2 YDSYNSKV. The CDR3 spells CATWDGLSGKKLF. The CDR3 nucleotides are TGTGCCACCTGGGACGGGCTATCTGGTAAGAAACTCTTT.

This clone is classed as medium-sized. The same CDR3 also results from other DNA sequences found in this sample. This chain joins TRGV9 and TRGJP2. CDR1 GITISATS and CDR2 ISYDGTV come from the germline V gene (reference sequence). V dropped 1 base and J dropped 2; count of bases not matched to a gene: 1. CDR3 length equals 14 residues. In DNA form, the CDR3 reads TGTGCCTTGTGGGAGGTCAGTAGTGATTGGATCAAGACGTTT. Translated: CALWEVSSDWIKTF.

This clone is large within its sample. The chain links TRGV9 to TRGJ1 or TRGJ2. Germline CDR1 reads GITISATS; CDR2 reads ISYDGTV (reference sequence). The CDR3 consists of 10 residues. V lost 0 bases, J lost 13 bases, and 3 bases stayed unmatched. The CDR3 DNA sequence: TGTGCCTTGTGGGAGGTGCGAAAACTCTTT. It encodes CALWEVRKLF.

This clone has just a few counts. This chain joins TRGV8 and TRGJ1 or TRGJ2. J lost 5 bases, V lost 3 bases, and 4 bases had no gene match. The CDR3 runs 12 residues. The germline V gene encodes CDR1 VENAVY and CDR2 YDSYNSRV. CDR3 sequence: CATWDRDYKKLF. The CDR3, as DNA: TGTGCCACCTGGGATCGGGATTATAAGAAACTCTTT.

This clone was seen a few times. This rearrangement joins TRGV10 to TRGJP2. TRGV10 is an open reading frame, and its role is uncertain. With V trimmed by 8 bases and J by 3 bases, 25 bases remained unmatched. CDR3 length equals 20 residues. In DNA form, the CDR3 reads TGTGCTGCGTGGGATATAACCCCAATATCCAAGCGGCGTAGTGATTGGATCAAGACGTTT. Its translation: CAAWDITPISKRRSDWIKTF.

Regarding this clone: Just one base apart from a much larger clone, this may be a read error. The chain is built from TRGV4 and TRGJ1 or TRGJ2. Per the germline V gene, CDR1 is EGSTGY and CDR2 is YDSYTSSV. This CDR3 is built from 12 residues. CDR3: CAPWDGHYKKLF. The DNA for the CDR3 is TGTGCCCCCTGGGACGGGCATTATAAGAAACTCTTT.

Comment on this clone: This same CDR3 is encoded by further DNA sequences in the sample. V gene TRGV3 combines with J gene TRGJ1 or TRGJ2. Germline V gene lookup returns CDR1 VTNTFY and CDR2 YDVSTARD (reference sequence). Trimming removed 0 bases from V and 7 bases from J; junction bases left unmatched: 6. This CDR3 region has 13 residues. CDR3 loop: CATWDRLGYKKLF. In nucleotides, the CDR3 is TGTGCCACCTGGGACAGGCTTGGGTATAAGAAACTCTTT.

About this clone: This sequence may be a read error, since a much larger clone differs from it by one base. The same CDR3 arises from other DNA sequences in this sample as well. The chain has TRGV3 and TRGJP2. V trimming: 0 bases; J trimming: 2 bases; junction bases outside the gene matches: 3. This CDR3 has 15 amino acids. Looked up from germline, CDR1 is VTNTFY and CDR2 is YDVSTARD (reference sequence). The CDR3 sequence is CATWDRQSSDWIKTF. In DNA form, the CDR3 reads TGTGCCACCTGGGACAGGCAGAGTAGTGATTGGATCAAGACGTTT.

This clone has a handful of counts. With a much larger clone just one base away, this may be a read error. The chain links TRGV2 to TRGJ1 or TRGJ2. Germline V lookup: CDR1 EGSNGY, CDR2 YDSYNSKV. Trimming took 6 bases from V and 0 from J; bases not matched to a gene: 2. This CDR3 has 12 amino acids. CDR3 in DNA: TGTGCCACCTGGAGGAATTATTATAAGAAACTCTTT. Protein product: CATWRNYYKKLF.

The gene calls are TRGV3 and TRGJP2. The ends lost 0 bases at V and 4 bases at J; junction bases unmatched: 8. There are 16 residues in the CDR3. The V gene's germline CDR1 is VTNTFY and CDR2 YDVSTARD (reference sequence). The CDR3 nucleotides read TGTGCCACCTGGGACAGGGAATTCCATAGTGATTGGATCAAGACGTTT. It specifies CATWDREFHSDWIKTF.

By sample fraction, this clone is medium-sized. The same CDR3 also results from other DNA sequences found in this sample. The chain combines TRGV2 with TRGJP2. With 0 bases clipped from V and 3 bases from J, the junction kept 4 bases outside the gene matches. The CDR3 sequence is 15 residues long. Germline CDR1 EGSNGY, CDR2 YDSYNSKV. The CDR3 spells CATWDGRGSDWIKTF. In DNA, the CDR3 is TGTGCCACCTGGGACGGGCGAGGTAGTGATTGGATCAAGACGTTT.

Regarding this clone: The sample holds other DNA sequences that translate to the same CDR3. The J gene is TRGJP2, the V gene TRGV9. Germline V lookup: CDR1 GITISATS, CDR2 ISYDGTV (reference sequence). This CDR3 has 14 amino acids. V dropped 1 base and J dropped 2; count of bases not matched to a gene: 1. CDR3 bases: TGTGCCTTGTGGGAGGTAAGTAGTGATTGGATCAAGACGTTT. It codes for CALWEVSSDWIKTF.

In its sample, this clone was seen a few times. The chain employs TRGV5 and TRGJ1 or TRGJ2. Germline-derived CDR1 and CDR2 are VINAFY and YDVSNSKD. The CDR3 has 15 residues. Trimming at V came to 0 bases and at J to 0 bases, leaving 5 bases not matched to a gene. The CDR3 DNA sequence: TGTGCCACCTGGGACAGGGGAACGAATTATTATAAGAAACTCTTT. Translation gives CATWDRGTNYYKKLF.

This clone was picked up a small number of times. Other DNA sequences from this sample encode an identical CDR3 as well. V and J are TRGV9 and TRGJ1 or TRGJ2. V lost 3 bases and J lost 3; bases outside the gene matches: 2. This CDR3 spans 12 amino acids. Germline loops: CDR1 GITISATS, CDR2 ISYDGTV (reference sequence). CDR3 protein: CALWESYYKKLF. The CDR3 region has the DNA TGTGCCTTGTGGGAGAGTTATTATAAGAAACTCTTT.

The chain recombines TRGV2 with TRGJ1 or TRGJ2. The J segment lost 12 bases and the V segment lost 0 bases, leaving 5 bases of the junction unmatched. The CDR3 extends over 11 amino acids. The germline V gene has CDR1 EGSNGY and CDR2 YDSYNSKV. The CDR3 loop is CATWDGPLKLF. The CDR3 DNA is TGTGCCACCTGGGACGGGCCGCTGAAACTCTTT.

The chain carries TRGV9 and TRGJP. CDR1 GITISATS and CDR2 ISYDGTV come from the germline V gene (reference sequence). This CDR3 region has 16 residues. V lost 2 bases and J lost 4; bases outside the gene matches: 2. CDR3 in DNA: TGTGCCTTGTGGGAGGGACAAGAGTTGGGCAAAAAAATCAAGGTATTT. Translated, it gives CALWEGQELGKKIKVF.

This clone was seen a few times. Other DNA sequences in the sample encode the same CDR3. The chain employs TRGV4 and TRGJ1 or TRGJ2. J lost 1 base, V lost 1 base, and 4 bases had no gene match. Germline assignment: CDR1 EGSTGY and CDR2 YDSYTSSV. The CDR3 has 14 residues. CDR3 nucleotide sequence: TGTGCCACCTGGGATGGTCCCAATTATTATAAGAAACTCTTT. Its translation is CATWDGPNYYKKLF.

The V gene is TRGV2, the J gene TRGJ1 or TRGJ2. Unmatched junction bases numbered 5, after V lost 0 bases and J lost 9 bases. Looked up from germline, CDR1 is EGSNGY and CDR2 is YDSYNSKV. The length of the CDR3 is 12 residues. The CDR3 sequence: CATWDGGFKKLF. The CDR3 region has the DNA TGTGCCACCTGGGACGGGGGGTTTAAGAAACTCTTT.

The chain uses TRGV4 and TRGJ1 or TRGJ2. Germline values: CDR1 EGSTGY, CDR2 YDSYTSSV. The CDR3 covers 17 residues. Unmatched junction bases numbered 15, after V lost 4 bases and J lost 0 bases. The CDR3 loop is CATWDGPMNWNYYKKLF. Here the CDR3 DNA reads TGTGCCACCTGGGACGGGCCCATGAATTGGAATTATTATAAGAAACTCTTT.

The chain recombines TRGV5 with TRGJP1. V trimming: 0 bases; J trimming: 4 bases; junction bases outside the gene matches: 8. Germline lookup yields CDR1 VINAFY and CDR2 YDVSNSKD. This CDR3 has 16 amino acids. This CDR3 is CATWDRPSGTGWFKIF. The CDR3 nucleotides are TGTGCCACCTGGGACAGGCCCTCTGGCACTGGTTGGTTCAAGATATTT.

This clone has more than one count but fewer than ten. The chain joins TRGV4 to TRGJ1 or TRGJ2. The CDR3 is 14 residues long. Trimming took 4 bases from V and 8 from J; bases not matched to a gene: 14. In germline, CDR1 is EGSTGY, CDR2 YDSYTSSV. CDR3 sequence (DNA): TGTGCCACCTGGGACGGGGCCCTCGACGATAAGAAACTCTTT. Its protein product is CATWDGALDDKKLF.

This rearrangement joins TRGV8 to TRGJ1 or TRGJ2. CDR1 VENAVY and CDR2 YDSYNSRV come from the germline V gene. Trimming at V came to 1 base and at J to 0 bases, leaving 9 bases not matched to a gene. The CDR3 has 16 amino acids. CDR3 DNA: TGTGCCACCTGGGATAGAAAATTAGAGAATTATTATAAGAAACTCTTT. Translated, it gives CATWDRKLENYYKKLF.

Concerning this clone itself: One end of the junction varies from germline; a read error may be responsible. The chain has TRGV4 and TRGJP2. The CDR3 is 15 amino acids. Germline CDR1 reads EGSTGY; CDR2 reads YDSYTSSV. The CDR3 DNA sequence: TGTGCCACCTGGGACAGGCCTAGTAGTGATTGGATCAAGACTTTT. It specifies CATWDRPSSDWIKTF.

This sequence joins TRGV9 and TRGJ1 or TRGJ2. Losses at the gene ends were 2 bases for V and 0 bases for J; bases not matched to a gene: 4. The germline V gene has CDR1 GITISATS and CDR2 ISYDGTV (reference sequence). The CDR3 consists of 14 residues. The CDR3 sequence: CALWEGPNYYKKLF. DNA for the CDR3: TGTGCCTTGTGGGAGGGTCCGAATTATTATAAGAAACTCTTT.

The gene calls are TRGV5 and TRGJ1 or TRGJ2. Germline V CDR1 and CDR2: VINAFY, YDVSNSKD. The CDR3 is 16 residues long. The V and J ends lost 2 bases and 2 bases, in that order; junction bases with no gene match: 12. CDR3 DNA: TGTGCCACCTGGGACAACAACGACGTCCATTATTATAAGAAACTCTTT. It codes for CATWDNNDVHYYKKLF.

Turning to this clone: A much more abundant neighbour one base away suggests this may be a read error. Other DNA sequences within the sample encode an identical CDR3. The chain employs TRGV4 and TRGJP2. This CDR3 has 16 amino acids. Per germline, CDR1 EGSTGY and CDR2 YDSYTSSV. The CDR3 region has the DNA TGTGCCACCTGGGACGAAACCTGGAGGAGTGATTGGATCAAGACATTT. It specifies CATWDETWRSDWIKTF.

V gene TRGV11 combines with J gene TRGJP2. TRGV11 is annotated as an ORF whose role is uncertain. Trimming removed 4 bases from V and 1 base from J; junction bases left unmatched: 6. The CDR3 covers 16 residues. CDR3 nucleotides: TGTGCCTGCTGGATTAGACGTGTTAGTAGTGATTGGATCAAGACGTTT. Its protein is CACWIRRVSSDWIKTF.